The 17 T cell receptor beta chains below were found in one sample sequenced in a study of T cell repertoires in aging, cancer and after chemotherapy. A mixed TRB-A/B primer pool amplified rearranged TRB by multiplex touch-down PCR. TCRdb ran MiXCR on the multiplex PCR reads and lists one entry per CDR3 protein. The table includes 7,500 to 10,000 distinct CDR3 sequences, approximately 24% detected once. TCR beta rearrangements were amplified from peripheral blood genomic DNA. The sample taken for sequencing was blood. These receptors originate from a human donor in good health.

The chain is built from TRBV4-3 and TRBJ2-7, with TRBD1 identical over 11 bases. In germline, CDR1 is LGHNA, CDR2 YSLEER. Trimming cost V 0 bases and J 4 bases; bases outside gene matches: 8. CDR3 length equals 17 residues. CDR3 sequence: CASSQEYYRDRGYEQYF. The CDR3 bases are TGCGCCAGCAGCCAAGAATACTACCGGGACAGGGGGTACGAGCAGTACTTC.

This clonotype was observed once. The CDR3 nucleotides read TGCAGTGCGAGATCTGGGCAGGCGCGGGAGACCGGGGAGCTGTTTTTT. Protein sequence: CSARSGQARETGELFF. The gene calls are TRBV20-1 and TRBJ2-2; 7 bases are shared with TRBD2. The ends lost 6 bases at V and 5 bases at J; junction bases unmatched: 15. This CDR3 has 16 amino acids. CDR1 is DFQATT and CDR2 is SNEGSKA in the germline V gene (reference sequence).

The chain combines TRBV7-2 with TRBJ2-7; 10 nucleotides match TRBD2. The CDR3 is 14 residues long. The trim removed 1 base at V and 5 bases at J, leaving 2 bases unmatched. CDR1 and CDR2 (germline): SGHTA, FQGNSA. The CDR3 protein is CASSLVAGGHEQYF. In nucleotides, the CDR3 is TGTGCCAGCAGCTTAGTAGCGGGAGGCCACGAGCAGTACTTC.

This clonotype is medium-sized within its sample. The chain couples TRBV20-1 to TRBJ1-2, with TRBD1 matching 9 bases. Germline V gene lookup returns CDR1 DFQATT and CDR2 SNEGSKA (reference sequence). J lost 4 bases, V lost 0 bases, and 12 bases had no gene match. The CDR3 covers 17 residues. As DNA, the CDR3 is TGCAGTGCTAGAGATCTACAGGGGGCACTATATATCTATGGCTACACCTTC. Its translation is CSARDLQGALYIYGYTF.

This clonotype is labeled as medium-sized (0.01 to 0.1%). The V and J genes are TRBV27 and TRBJ2-7; 10 nucleotides align to TRBD2. From germline, CDR1 is MNHEY and CDR2 SMNVEV (reference sequence). V lost 6 bases, J lost 7 bases, and 9 bases stayed unmatched. The CDR3 has 14 residues. CDR3 nucleotide sequence: TGTGCCAGCAGCCTAGCGGGAGCCGTGAGAGAGCAGTACTTC. Its protein is CASSLAGAVREQYF.

The rearrangement links TRBV20-1 to TRBJ2-7, with 8 bases aligning to TRBD2. The V segment lost 5 bases and the J segment 2 bases; nucleotides outside the gene matches: 11. Germline lookup yields CDR1 DFQATT and CDR2 SNEGSKA (reference sequence). This CDR3 comprises 15 residues. Written as DNA, the CDR3 is TGCAGTGCTCGGGGGGGGAGTAGCGGGGCCTACGAGCAGTACTTC. The encoded protein is CSARGGSSGAYEQYF.

By sample share, this clonotype is medium-sized (0.01 to 0.1%). The chain carries TRBV18 and TRBJ2-2; 7 nucleotides agree with TRBD1. The CDR3 is made up of 14 amino acids. Trimming took 1 base from V and 7 from J; bases not matched to a gene: 3. In germline, CDR1 is KGHSH, CDR2 LQKENI. The CDR3 DNA sequence: TGTGCCAGCTCACCACAGGGGGCGAACGGGGAGCTGTTTTTT. This gives the protein CASSPQGANGELFF.

Judged by abundance, this clonotype is medium-sized. The rearrangement links TRBV6-2 or TRBV6-3 to TRBJ1-6; D not certain. The germline gives CDR1 MNHEY, CDR2 SVGEGT. The CDR3 loop spans 14 amino acids. V was clipped by 6 bases and J by 10 bases, with 16 bases between them. CDR3 sequence reads: CASRPGRPGSPLHF. CDR3 nucleotide sequence: TGTGCCAGCAGACCCGGACGGCCAGGCTCACCCCTCCACTTT.

This clonotype turned up a few times. The rearrangement links TRBV5-1 to TRBJ2-7; 9 positions agree with TRBD1. V shed 1 base and J 3 bases; nucleotides not matched to a gene: 2. The CDR3 is 14 residues long. CDR1 and CDR2 (germline): SGHRS, YFSETQ. CDR3 loop: CASSLMGQGYEQYF. In DNA form, the CDR3 reads TGCGCCAGCAGCTTGATGGGACAGGGCTACGAGCAGTACTTC. The full variable domain, completed using reference TRBV5-1 and TRBJ2-7, is KAGVTQTPRYLIKTRGQQVTLSCSPISGHRSVSWYQQTPGQGLQFLFEYFSETQRNKGNFPGRFSGRQFSNSRSEMNVSTLELGDSALYLCASSLMGQGYEQYFGPGTRLTVT.

CDR3 nucleotides: TGCAGTTCCTATGGGACTAGCGGCAACAATGAGCAGTTCTTC. Its translation: CSSYGTSGNNEQFF. The V call is TRBV20-1, the J call TRBJ2-1, with 11 bases fitting TRBD2. Losses at the gene ends were 8 bases for V and 5 bases for J; bases not matched to a gene: 8. CDR3 length: 14 residues. Germline V CDR1 and CDR2: DFQATT, SNEGSKA (reference sequence).

This clonotype was seen only a few times. The CDR3 loop is CASSSLAGGVEETQYF. DNA of the CDR3: TGTGCCAGCAGCTCATTAGCGGGAGGCGTTGAGGAGACCCAGTACTTC. The J gene is TRBJ2-5, the V gene TRBV5-4; 10 bases match TRBD2. This CDR3 contains 16 residues. CDR1 and CDR2 from the germline V gene are SGHNT and YYREEE (reference sequence). V gave up 3 bases and J gave up 5 bases; unmatched junction bases: 10.

In its sample, this clonotype was seen a few times. The chain joins TRBV20-1 to TRBJ2-3; no firm D call. The germline V and J ends were trimmed by 0 bases and 2 bases, with 6 bases remaining between them. The CDR3 has 13 amino acids. Looked up from germline, CDR1 is DFQATT and CDR2 is SNEGSKA (reference sequence). In nucleotides, the CDR3 is TGCAGTGCTAGAGACCAATTCACAGATACGCAGTATTTT. Its protein product is CSARDQFTDTQYF.

By share, this clonotype counts as medium-sized. The gene calls are TRBV19 and TRBJ2-1; 7 bases agree with TRBD2. V shed 2 bases, J shed 6 bases, and the junction held 4 bases outside the gene matches. This CDR3 has 14 amino acids. Germline V gene data show CDR1 as LNHDA and CDR2 as SQIVND (reference sequence). The CDR3 DNA follows: TGTGCCAGTAGTATAACTGTAGCGGGCAATGAGCAGTTCTTC. Translating gives CASSITVAGNEQFF.

Worth noting for this clonotype: One junction end disagrees with the germline gene, perhaps due to a read error. CDR3 nucleotides: TGTGCTAGTGGTCCCCCCCGGGGCACTAAAGCTTTCTTT. Translated: CASGPPRGTKAFF. The V gene is TRBV12-5, the J gene TRBJ1-1, with a possible D match to TRBD1 (5 bases). Germline V gives CDR1 LGHNT, CDR2 FRNRAP. The CDR3 consists of 13 residues. Complete variable domain (other parts from reference TRBV12-5 and TRBJ1-1): DARVTQTPRHKVTEMGQEVTMRCQPILGHNTVFWYRQTMMQGLELLAYFRNRAPLDDSGMPKDRFSAEMPDATLATLKIQPSEPRDSAVYFCASGPPRGTKAFFGQGTRLTVV.

The V call is TRBV20-1, the J call TRBJ2-1; the match to TRBD2 covers 13 bases. This CDR3 has 15 residues. The germline V gene has CDR1 DFQATT and CDR2 SNEGSKA (reference sequence). CDR3 nucleotides: TGCAGGCCGACTAGCGGGAGGACTGGTTCGAATGAGCAGTTCTTC. Translation gives CRPTSGRTGSNEQFF.

The rearrangement links TRBV4-1 to TRBJ1-1; D unresolved. Trimming took off 1 base at V and 0 bases at J, with 6 bases between the two ends. CDR3 length equals 14 residues. The V gene's germline CDR1 is MGHRA and CDR2 YSYEKL. In DNA form, the CDR3 reads TGCGCCAGCAGCCAAGGACTGTTGAACACTGAAGCTTTCTTT. This sequence encodes CASSQGLLNTEAFF.

The CDR3 DNA reads as TGCGCCAGCAGCCGGGACTCCTCCACAGATACGCAGTATTTT. Its protein product is CASSRDSSTDTQYF. The chain has TRBV5-1 and TRBJ2-3; D possibly corresponds to TRBD2 (6 bases). The length of the CDR3 is 14 residues. The V gene's germline CDR1 is SGHRS and CDR2 YFSETQ. V lost 4 bases and J 2 bases, leaving 11 bases between the germline ends.